This T cell receptor beta chain stems from a study of T cells in Graves' hyperthyroidism and ophthalmopathy. Amplified TCR beta CDR3 regions derived from RNA transcripts. The primer set for the first-round RT-PCR of the TCR CDR3 was HTBI. TCRdb independently ran MiXCR on the multiplex PCR reads; one entry per CDR3 protein. Seen here are approximately 300,000 distinct CDR3 sequences, about 15% observed once, and the top ten hold around a third. This clonotype was seen ten or more times. The length of the CDR3 is 14 residues. Trimming removed 0 bases from V and 5 bases from J, with 10 bases in between. Germline CDR1 is MNHEY and CDR2 is SVGEGT.

Sample: blood. The V and J genes are TRBV6-2 or TRBV6-3 and TRBJ2-5; maybe TRBD2 (6 bases). This sequence originates from a man between 25 and 39 years old with Graves' hyperthyroidism. Here the CDR3 reads CASSYSGGSETQYF. CDR3 sequence (DNA): TGTGCCAGCAGTTACTCTGGGGGGTCCGAGACCCAGTACTTC.